The present entry profiles one TCR beta chain with its context. This specimen comes from a study of blood T cell repertoires in COVID-19. Study-wide background: The United States, Italy and Spain provided the acute and convalescent COVID-19 samples. T cells, B-cell-depleted T cells, or PBMCs supplied cDNA or gDNA.

Original processing notes: For nucleated cells, counts were estimated from reference gene primer amplification. Sequenced by immunoSEQ multiplex PCR; TCRdb stores in-frame clones only, minus some. V and J calls and clone size are copied from that table; D and trimming were computed from the DNA. This table holds a few hundred thousand clones, 89% found once. J lost 7 bases, V lost 4 bases, and 8 bases had no gene match. The CDR3 loop spans 15 amino acids. Germline CDR1 SGHVS, CDR2 FQNEAQ. Sequencing input: peripheral blood. The V call is TRBV7-8, the J call TRBJ1-4, with 8 nucleotides matching TRBD1. The clonotype comes from a man aged 35 to 55 with acute or convalescent COVID-19. The chain's CDR3 is CASSSDRVNREKLFF. The CDR3 region has the DNA TGTGCCAGCAGCTCGGACAGGGTTAATCGTGAAAAACTGTTTTTT.